Following are 22 T cell receptor beta chains from one sample sequenced in a study of T cell responses to AZD1222 COVID-19 vaccine. Assay used: immunoSEQ multiplex PCR; TCRdb lists only in-frame clones, some missing. The top ten hold around 1% of the sample, which has some 180,000 clones, approximately 92% seen once. The sample consisted of peripheral blood, taken 28 days after the second dose of the MenACWY control vaccine. The receptor source for this set is an adult who received the MenACWY meningococcal vaccine as a control.

The chain couples TRBV6-4 to TRBJ2-2; 7 bases match TRBD1. The CDR3 is 13 amino acids. Germline V gives CDR1 MRHNA, CDR2 SNTAGT. J was trimmed by 6 bases and V by 5 bases; bases with no gene match: 3. The DNA of the CDR3 is TGTGCCAGCAGTACACAGGGGTCCGGGGAGCTGTTTTTT. As protein: CASSTQGSGELFF.

This chain joins TRBV7-3 and TRBJ1-1; D not resolved. Germline assignment: CDR1 SGHTA and CDR2 FQGTGA. The V gene lost 4 bases and the J gene lost 1 base, with 7 bases spanning the gap. The CDR3 sequence is 13 residues long. The CDR3: CASSSTSNTEAFF. The CDR3 DNA reads TGTGCCAGCAGCTCGACTTCGAACACTGAAGCTTTCTTT.

The J gene is TRBJ2-3, the V gene TRBV9; the match to TRBD2 covers 10 bases. With 1 base clipped from V and 1 base from J, the junction kept 9 bases outside the gene matches. Germline values: CDR1 SGDLS, CDR2 YYNGEE. There are 18 residues in the CDR3. CDR3 in DNA: TGTGCCAGCAGCGTAACGAGCGGGGGGGCCAGGGGCACAGATACGCAGTATTTT. Encoded protein: CASSVTSGGARGTDTQYF.

V gene TRBV5-6 combines with J gene TRBJ2-4, with 9 bases lining up with TRBD1. The CDR3 runs to 15 residues. Unmatched junction bases numbered 7, after V lost 3 bases and J lost 6 bases. The V gene's germline CDR1 is SGHDT and CDR2 YYEEEE. The CDR3 DNA is TGTGCCAGCAGCTCGACCGGGACAGGGCCAAACATTCAGTACTTC. Amino acids: CASSSTGTGPNIQYF.

V is TRBV18 and J is TRBJ2-3, with 9 bases fitting TRBD2. The CDR3 loop spans 15 amino acids. CDR1 and CDR2 from the germline V gene are KGHSH and LQKENI. V trimming: 4 bases; J trimming: 4 bases; junction bases outside the gene matches: 6. CDR3 in amino acids: CASSQRGAEADTQYF. The CDR3 nucleotides are TGTGCCAGCTCACAGCGGGGGGCCGAGGCAGATACGCAGTATTTT. Using reference TRBV18 and TRBJ2-3 for the parts outside the CDR3, the full variable domain is NAGVMQNPRHLVRRRGQEARLRCSPMKGHSHVYWYRQLPEEGLKFMVYLQKENIIDESGMPKERFSAEFPKEGPSILRIQQVVRGDSAAYFCASSQRGAEADTQYFGPGTRLTVL.

CDR3 loop: CASSMGVGTGNTEAFF. CDR3 in DNA: TGTGCCAGTAGTATGGGGGTCGGGACAGGGAACACTGAAGCTTTCTTT. The chain links TRBV19 to TRBJ1-1; 8 nucleotides align to TRBD1. CDR3 length: 16 amino acids. The J segment lost 1 base and the V segment lost 3 bases, leaving 7 bases of the junction unmatched. In germline, CDR1 is LNHDA, CDR2 SQIVND (reference sequence).

The chain has TRBV9 and TRBJ2-2, with 8 nucleotides matching TRBD1. The V gene end was trimmed by 4 bases and the J gene end by 1 base; junction bases not matched to a gene: 6. Germline values: CDR1 SGDLS, CDR2 YYNGEE. The CDR3 length is 16 residues. CDR3 sequence reads: CASSPGGQGNTGELFF. The CDR3 DNA sequence: TGTGCCAGCAGCCCCGGAGGACAGGGGAACACCGGGGAGCTGTTTTTT.

This chain links TRBV19 with TRBJ2-5, with D tentatively TRBD2 (6 bases). CDR1 is LNHDA, CDR2 SQIVND, per germline (reference sequence). The CDR3 is made up of 12 amino acids. The germline V and J ends were trimmed by 4 bases and 5 bases, with 8 bases remaining between them. Here the CDR3 DNA reads TGTGCCAGTAGTAGCAGCGGGGAGACCCAGTACTTC. This codes for CASSSSGETQYF.

The CDR3 reads CASSLRLAGGQETQYF. CDR3 bases: TGCGCCAGCAGCTTGAGACTAGCGGGGGGTCAAGAGACCCAGTACTTC. The gene calls are TRBV5-1 and TRBJ2-5, with 13 bases matching TRBD2. The CDR3 has 16 residues. Germline V CDR1 and CDR2: SGHRS, YFSETQ. The ends lost 1 base at V and 2 bases at J; junction bases unmatched: 2.

This chain connects TRBV6-5 to TRBJ2-3; D might be TRBD1 (5 bases). V lost 8 bases to trimming and J lost 5 bases, with 17 bases between them. Germline V gene data show CDR1 as MNHEY and CDR2 as SVGAGI. The CDR3 runs to 14 residues. This chain's CDR3 is CASSPVGPLDTQYF. The DNA of the CDR3 is TGTGCCAGCTCCCCGGTGGGGCCTTTAGATACGCAGTATTTT.

This clone was seen once. The J gene is TRBJ1-5, the V gene TRBV7-6; TRBD1 matches at 9 bases. CDR1 is SGHVS, CDR2 FNYEAQ, per germline. The CDR3 spans 17 residues. The ends lost 1 base at V and 3 bases at J; junction bases unmatched: 7. Written as DNA, the CDR3 is TGTGCCAGCAGCTTAGATTTGGGACAGGGATTCAATCAGCCCCAGCATTTT. Translated: CASSLDLGQGFNQPQHF.

The chain is built from TRBV28 and TRBJ1-1; 7 positions match TRBD1. J gave up 5 bases and V 2 bases, and 14 bases lay outside the gene matches. This CDR3 comprises 17 residues. Germline-derived CDR1 and CDR2 are MDHEN and SYDVKM. CDR3: CASSLSGDSAGKTEAFF. The CDR3 nucleotides read TGTGCCAGCAGTTTAAGCGGGGACAGCGCTGGCAAAACTGAAGCTTTCTTT.

The genes are TRBV29-1 and TRBJ2-7; 8 nucleotides align to TRBD1. V was pared by 4 bases and J by 2 bases, with 4 bases of the junction left unmatched. The CDR3 sequence is 13 residues long. Per the germline V gene, CDR1 is SQVTM and CDR2 is ANQGSEA. CDR3 amino acids: CSVVGQGPYEQYF. In DNA form, the CDR3 reads TGCAGCGTTGTTGGACAGGGCCCCTACGAGCAGTACTTC.

This chain links TRBV6-5 with TRBJ2-3; TRBD2 matches 9 bases. The germline gives CDR1 MNHEY, CDR2 SVGAGI. The length of the CDR3 is 14 residues. Trimming removed 7 bases from V and 2 bases from J; junction bases left unmatched: 4. This chain's CDR3 is CASTGTSYTDTQYF. The CDR3 DNA reads TGTGCCAGCACCGGGACTAGCTACACAGATACGCAGTATTTT.

This clone was observed a single time. This chain uses TRBV19 with TRBJ1-4; the D is unclear. The CDR3 totals 15 residues. Germline V gives CDR1 LNHDA, CDR2 SQIVND (reference sequence). V shed 7 bases and J shed 8 bases, with 20 bases lying between them. CDR3 nucleotide sequence: TGTGCCAGTAAAAGGTCAAGGACGTCCGAGGAAAAACTGTTTTTT. Translating it yields CASKRSRTSEEKLFF.

V usage is TRBV9 and J usage is TRBJ1-6, with D unclear. The CDR3 is 15 amino acids. Germline CDR1 reads SGDLS; CDR2 reads YYNGEE. V shed 0 bases and J shed 7 bases, with 11 bases lying between them. In DNA form, the CDR3 reads TGTGCCAGCAGCGTAGACCCGAGTATCAATTCACCCCTCCACTTT. Amino acids: CASSVDPSINSPLHF.

This rearrangement joins TRBV2 to TRBJ1-5; D ambiguous. The CDR3 is made up of 13 amino acids. V lost 7 bases and J lost 6, with 13 bases in between. Germline CDR1 is SNHLY and CDR2 is FYNNEI. The CDR3 protein is CASTWRRSQPQHF. The CDR3 nucleotides are TGTGCCAGCACTTGGCGGCGAAGTCAGCCCCAGCATTTT.

The rearrangement links TRBV5-1 to TRBJ1-4, with 9 bases identical to TRBD1. The germline V gene has CDR1 SGHRS and CDR2 YFSETQ. J lost 4 bases, V lost 3 bases, and 4 bases had no gene match. The CDR3 consists of 15 residues. The CDR3 loop is CASSSGQGNNEKLFF. CDR3 nucleotide sequence: TGCGCCAGCAGCTCAGGACAGGGGAATAATGAAAAACTGTTTTTT. Looking up the rest from reference TRBV5-1 and TRBJ1-4 gives the full variable domain: KAGVTQTPRYLIKTRGQQVTLSCSPISGHRSVSWYQQTPGQGLQFLFEYFSETQRNKGNFPGRFSGRQFSNSRSEMNVSTLELGDSALYLCASSSGQGNNEKLFFGSGTQLSVL.

This clone was recorded only once. The CDR3 DNA follows: TGTGCCATCAGGGGACAGTCCTACGAGCAGTACTTC. The encoded protein is CAIRGQSYEQYF. The chain joins TRBV10-3 to TRBJ2-7, with 7 bases lining up with TRBD1. The trim removed 6 bases at V and 1 base at J, leaving 0 bases unmatched. The CDR3 runs 12 residues. Germline assignment: CDR1 ENHRY and CDR2 SYGVKD.

The rearrangement joins TRBV6-5 to TRBJ1-3; perhaps TRBD1 as D (6 bases). Trimming cost V 0 bases and J 4 bases, with 10 bases left between them. Germline V gene lookup returns CDR1 MNHEY and CDR2 SVGAGI. CDR3 length equals 15 residues. The CDR3 here is CASSYSSGEGNTIYF. DNA for the CDR3: TGTGCCAGCAGTTACTCTTCAGGGGAAGGAAACACCATATATTTT.

This sequence joins TRBV5-6 and TRBJ1-5; D perhaps matches TRBD1 (6 bases). The CDR3 runs to 16 residues. V gave up 4 bases and J gave up 1 base, with 15 bases separating them. Germline V CDR1 and CDR2: SGHDT, YYEEEE. CDR3 residues: CASSRMRGASNQPQHF. The CDR3 coding sequence is TGTGCCAGCAGCCGGATGCGGGGGGCAAGCAATCAGCCCCAGCATTTT.

CDR3: CASSTDRAGSDGYTF. The CDR3 DNA is TGTGCCAGCAGTACGGACAGGGCCGGATCCGATGGCTACACCTTC. This sequence joins TRBV9 and TRBJ1-2; the match to TRBD1 covers 8 bases. Germline CDR1 SGDLS, CDR2 YYNGEE. J was trimmed by 6 bases and V by 5 bases; bases with no gene match: 12. The length of the CDR3 is 15 residues.